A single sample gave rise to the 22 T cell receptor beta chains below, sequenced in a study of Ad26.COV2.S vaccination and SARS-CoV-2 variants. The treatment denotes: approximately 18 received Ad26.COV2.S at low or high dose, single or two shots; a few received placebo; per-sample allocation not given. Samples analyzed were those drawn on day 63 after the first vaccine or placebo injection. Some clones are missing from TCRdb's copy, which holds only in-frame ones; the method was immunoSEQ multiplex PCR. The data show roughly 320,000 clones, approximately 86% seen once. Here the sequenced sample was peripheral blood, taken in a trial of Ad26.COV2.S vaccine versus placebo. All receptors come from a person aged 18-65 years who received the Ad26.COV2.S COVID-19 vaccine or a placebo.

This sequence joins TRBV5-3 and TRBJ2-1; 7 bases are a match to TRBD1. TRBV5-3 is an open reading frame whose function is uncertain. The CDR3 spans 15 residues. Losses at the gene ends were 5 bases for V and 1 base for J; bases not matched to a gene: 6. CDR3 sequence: CARRYGTVSYNEQFF. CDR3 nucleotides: TGTGCCAGAAGATACGGGACAGTATCCTACAATGAGCAGTTCTTC.

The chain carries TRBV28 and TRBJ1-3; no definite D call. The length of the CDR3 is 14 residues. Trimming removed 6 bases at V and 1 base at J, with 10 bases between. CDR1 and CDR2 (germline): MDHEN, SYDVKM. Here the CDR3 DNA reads TGTGCCAGCAGCGGGTACGGATCTGGAAACACCATATATTTT. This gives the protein CASSGYGSGNTIYF.

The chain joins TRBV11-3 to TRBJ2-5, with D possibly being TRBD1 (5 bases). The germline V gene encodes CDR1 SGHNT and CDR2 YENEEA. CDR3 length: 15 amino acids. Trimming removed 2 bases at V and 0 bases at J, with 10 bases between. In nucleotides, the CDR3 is TGTGCCAGCAGCTTAACTCAGGGATACCAAGAGACCCAGTACTTC. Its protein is CASSLTQGYQETQYF.

CDR3 loop: CASSHSGATNEKLFF. CDR3 nucleotides: TGTGCCAGCAGTCATTCAGGGGCAACTAATGAAAAACTGTTTTTT. The genes are TRBV3-1 (or the pseudogene TRBV3-2) and TRBJ1-4; D possibly corresponds to TRBD1 (6 bases). The germline CDR1 and CDR2 sequences are LGHDT and YNNKEL (reference sequence). CDR3 length: 15 amino acids. The V gene lost 6 bases and the J gene lost 0 bases, with 11 bases spanning the gap.

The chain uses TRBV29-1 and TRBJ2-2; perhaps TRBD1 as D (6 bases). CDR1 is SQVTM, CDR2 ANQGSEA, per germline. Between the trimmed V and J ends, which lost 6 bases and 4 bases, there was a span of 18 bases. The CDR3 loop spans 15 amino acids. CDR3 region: CSVAREGTPTGELFF. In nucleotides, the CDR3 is TGCAGCGTCGCGCGAGAGGGGACACCCACCGGGGAGCTGTTTTTT.

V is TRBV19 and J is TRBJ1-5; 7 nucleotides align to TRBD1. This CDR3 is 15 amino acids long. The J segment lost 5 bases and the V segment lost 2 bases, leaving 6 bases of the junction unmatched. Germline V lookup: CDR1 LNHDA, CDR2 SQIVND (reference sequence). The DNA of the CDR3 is TGTGCCAGTAGTATAAATTCAGGGGGTTATCAGCCCCAGCATTTT. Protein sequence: CASSINSGGYQPQHF. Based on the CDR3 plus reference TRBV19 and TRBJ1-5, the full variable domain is DGGITQSPKYLFRKEGQNVTLSCEQNLNHDAMYWYRQDPGQGLRLIYYSQIVNDFQKGDIAEGYSVSREKKESFPLTVTSAQKNPTAFYLCASSINSGGYQPQHFGDGTRLSIL.

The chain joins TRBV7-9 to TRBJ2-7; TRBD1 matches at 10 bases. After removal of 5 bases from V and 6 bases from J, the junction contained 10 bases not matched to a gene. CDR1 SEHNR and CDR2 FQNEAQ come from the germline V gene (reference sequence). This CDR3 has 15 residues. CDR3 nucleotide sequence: TGTGCCAGCAGCGTAGGGACAGGGGAAAAGACCGAGCAGTACTTC. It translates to CASSVGTGEKTEQYF.

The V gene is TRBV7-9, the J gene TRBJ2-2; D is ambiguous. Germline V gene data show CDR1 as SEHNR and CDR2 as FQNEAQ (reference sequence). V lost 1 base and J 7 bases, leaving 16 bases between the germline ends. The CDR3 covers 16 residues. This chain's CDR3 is CASSLVSGVVNGELFF. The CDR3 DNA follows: TGTGCCAGCAGCTTAGTGTCCGGCGTGGTAAACGGGGAGCTGTTTTTT.

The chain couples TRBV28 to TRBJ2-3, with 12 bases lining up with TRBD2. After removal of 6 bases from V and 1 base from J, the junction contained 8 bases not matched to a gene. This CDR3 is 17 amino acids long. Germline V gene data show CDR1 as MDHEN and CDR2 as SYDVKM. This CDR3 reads CASRTPSSGGGTDTQYF. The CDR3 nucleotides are TGTGCCAGCAGAACCCCATCTAGCGGGGGGGGCACAGATACGCAGTATTTT.

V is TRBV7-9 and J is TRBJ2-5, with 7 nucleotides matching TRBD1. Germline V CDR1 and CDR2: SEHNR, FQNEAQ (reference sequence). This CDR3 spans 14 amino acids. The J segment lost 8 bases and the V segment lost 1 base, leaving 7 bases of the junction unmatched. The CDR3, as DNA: TGTGCCAGCAGCTTAGGACAGGGACCCCCAACCCAGTACTTC. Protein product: CASSLGQGPPTQYF.

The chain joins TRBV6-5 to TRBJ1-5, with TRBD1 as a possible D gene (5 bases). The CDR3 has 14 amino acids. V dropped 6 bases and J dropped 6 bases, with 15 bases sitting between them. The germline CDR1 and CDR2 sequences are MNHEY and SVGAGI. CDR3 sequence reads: CASRPLGTGQPQHF. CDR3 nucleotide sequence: TGTGCCAGCAGGCCCCTTGGGACTGGTCAGCCCCAGCATTTT.

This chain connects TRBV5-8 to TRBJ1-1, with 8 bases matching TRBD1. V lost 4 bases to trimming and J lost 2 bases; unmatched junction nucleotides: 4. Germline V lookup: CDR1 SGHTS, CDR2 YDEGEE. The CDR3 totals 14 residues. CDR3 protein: CASSLQGGNTEAFF. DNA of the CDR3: TGTGCCAGCAGCCTACAGGGGGGAAACACTGAAGCTTTCTTT. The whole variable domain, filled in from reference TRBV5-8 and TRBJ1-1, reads EAGVTQSPTHLIKTRGQQATLRCSPISGHTSVYWYQQALGLGLQFLLWYDEGEERNRGNFPPRFSGRQFPNYSSELNVNALELEDSALYLCASSLQGGNTEAFFGQGTRLTVV.

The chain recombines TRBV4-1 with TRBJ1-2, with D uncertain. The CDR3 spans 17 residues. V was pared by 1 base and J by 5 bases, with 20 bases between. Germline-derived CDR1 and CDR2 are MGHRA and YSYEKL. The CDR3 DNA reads TGCGCCAGCAGCCAAGTAGGGTACGGAGGCCAAACGTATGGCTACACCTTC. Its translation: CASSQVGYGGQTYGYTF.

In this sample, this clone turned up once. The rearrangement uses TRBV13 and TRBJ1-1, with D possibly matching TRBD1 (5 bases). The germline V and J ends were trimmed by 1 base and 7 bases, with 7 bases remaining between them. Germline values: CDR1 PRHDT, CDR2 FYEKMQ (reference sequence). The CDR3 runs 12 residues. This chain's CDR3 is CASSLERGEAFF. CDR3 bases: TGTGCCAGCAGCTTAGAGAGGGGTGAAGCTTTCTTT.

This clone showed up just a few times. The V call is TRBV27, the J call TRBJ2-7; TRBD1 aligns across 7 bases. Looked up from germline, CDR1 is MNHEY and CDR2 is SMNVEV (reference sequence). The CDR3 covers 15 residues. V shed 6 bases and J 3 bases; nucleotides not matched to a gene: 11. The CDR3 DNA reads TGTGCCAGCAGGGGACAGAGCCTAATGGGCTACGAGCAGTACTTC. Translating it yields CASRGQSLMGYEQYF.

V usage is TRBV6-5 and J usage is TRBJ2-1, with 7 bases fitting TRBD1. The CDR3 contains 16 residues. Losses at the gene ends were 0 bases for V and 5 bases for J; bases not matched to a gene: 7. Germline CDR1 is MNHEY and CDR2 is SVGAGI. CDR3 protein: CASSYSTGQSHNEQFF. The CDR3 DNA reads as TGTGCCAGCAGTTACTCGACGGGACAGAGTCACAATGAGCAGTTCTTC.

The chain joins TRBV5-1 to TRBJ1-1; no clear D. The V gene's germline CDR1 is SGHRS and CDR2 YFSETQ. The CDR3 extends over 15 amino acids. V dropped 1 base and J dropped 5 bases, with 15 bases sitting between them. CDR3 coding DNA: TGCGCCAGCAGCTTGACTGGACCGGGCGGTACTGAAGCTTTCTTT. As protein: CASSLTGPGGTEAFF.

The CDR3 coding sequence is TGCGCCAGCAGCCAAGGGGGAATCGCTGAAGCTTTCTTT. Amino acids: CASSQGGIAEAFF. The chain uses TRBV4-1 and TRBJ1-1; D is uncertain. Trimming pared 1 base from V and 6 bases from J, leaving 9 bases between. The CDR3 sequence is 13 residues long. The germline gives CDR1 MGHRA, CDR2 YSYEKL.

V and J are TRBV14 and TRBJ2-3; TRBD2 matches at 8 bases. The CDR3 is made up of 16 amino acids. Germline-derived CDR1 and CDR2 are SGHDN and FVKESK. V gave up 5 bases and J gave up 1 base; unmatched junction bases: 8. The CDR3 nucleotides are TGTGCCAGCAGCATACGCGGGGGGCCCCGCACAGATACGCAGTATTTT. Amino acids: CASSIRGGPRTDTQYF.

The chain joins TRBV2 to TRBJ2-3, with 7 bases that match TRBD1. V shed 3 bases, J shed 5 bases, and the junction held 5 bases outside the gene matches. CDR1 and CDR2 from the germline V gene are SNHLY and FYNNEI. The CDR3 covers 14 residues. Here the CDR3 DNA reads TGTGCCAGCAGTGATAGGAGACAGGGAGATACGCAGTATTTT. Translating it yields CASSDRRQGDTQYF.

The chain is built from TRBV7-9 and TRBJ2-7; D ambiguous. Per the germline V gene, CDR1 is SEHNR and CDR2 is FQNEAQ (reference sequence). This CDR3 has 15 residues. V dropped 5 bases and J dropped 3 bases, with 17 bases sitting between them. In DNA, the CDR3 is TGTGCCAGCAGCCACCCCCAGGACCGACACTACGAGCAGTACTTC. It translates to CASSHPQDRHYEQYF.

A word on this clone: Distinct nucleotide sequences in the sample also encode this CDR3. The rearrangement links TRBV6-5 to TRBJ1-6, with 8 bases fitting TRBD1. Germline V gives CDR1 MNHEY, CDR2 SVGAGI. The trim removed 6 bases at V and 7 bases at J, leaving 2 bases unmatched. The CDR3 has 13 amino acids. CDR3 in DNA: TGTGCCAGCAGAAGACAGGGGAATTCACCCCTCCACTTT. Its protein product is CASRRQGNSPLHF.